The T cell receptor beta chain described here comes from a study of tumor-infiltrating lymphocytes in primary liver carcinoma (dated by TCRdb to 2017 to 2019). Notes on the research overall: Hepatocellular carcinoma (four) or combined HCC and intrahepatic cholangiocarcinoma (one) was present in the five patients, who were three men and two women aged 30 to 69 years. The tumors of the five patients were staged as T1-T3 N0M0, with maximum diameters ranging from roughly 4 to 10 cm. Each sample produced roughly 3.5 to 7.13 million productive TCRbeta reads, and read depth showed no significant difference between tissue types. For each liver tumor, the study sampled five regions along with adjacent normal tissue and blood, and applied TCRbeta repertoire sequencing, expression microarrays and whole-exome sequencing. A total of some 35 specimens from 5 patients went through TCRbeta repertoire sequencing, namely 25 tumor regions, 5 adjacent noncancerous liver tissues and 5 peripheral blood samples. Agilent mRNA microarray profiling was performed on the 20 to 25 tumor region samples to relate TCRbeta repertoire diversity to the local molecular phenotype. Technical replicate repertoires showed high reproducibility, with mean shared-clone rates approximately 0.9 and correlation coefficients above 0.98.

Total RNA and DNA were co-extracted from roughly 20-30 mg of bulk tissue with the AllPrep DNA/RNA mini kit, without cell sorting. Between November 2015 and 2016, about five patients in China with histopathologically diagnosed primary liver carcinoma had their tumors surgically resected. Chronic HBV infection was present in the patients, and the patients were treatment-naive at sampling. Each tumor was sampled at five spatially separated regions: the tumor centre plus the superior, inferior, left-lateral and right-lateral poles. According to histology, viable tumor cells made up more than 75% of every tumor sample. Each fresh piece of tumor and adjacent tissue was cut in two, with one half stored in RNAlater at -80 degrees C and the other half sent for histology. V sheds 8 bases and J sheds 7 bases, leaving 14 bases between their ends. CDR1 MNHNS and CDR2 SASEGT were looked up in the germline V gene. The CDR3 goes from the cysteine to the phenylalanine over 13 residues. Here the CDR3 DNA is all that survives: 39 bases in frame from base 1.

Beyond this particular receptor, the publication reports: Only about 7.5-25% of top clones were found in all five regions of a tumor, suggesting spatial heterogeneity of tumor-infiltrating T cells. Consistent with antigen-driven expansion, pairs of tumor regions showed higher repertoire overlap (mean around 36%) than either tumor-adjacent pairs (about 17%) or tumor-blood pairs (roughly 14%). With just 4 to 6 patients in the study, the authors point out that the findings should be validated in a larger study. A significantly larger repertoire fraction was made up by the top 250 clones in tumors than in blood (p = 0.039). Only the TCR beta chain was sequenced, so true repertoire diversity is likely underestimated because unpaired alpha chains were not captured. Bulk unsorted samples precluded comparing CD4+ and CD8+ T cell repertoires.

A constant-region primer and ProtoScript II reverse transcriptase were used to reverse-transcribe TCRbeta-specific cDNA from approximately 450 ng total RNA. The TCRbeta libraries were prepared through three rounds of nested multiplex PCR following a slightly modified ARM-PCR procedure. Each of the first two PCR rounds ran for around 10 cycles using multiplex TRBV1-TRBV30 forward primers together with a Cbeta reverse primer. Sample barcodes and Illumina adapters were added in a final 25-cycle PCR using Deep VentR polymerase. Amplicons of 200-500 bp were gel-purified with a QIAquick gel extraction kit before sequencing. TCRbeta amplicons were sequenced on an Illumina HiSeq 2500 with 250-bp paired-end reads. As for the original processing: Trimmomatic v0.33 was used to quality-trim the reads, and FLASH v1.2.11 was used to merge paired reads so that full CDR3 sequences could be recovered. MiGEC v1.2.1b assigned V, D and J germline segments to the rearranged TCRbeta sequences. Clonotype statistics and Shannon-Wiener diversity indices were computed with VDJtools v1.0.0. To reduce sampling bias, subsequent analyses other than the diversity analysis used only the 250 most abundant clonotypes in each sample. TCRdb handled the public reads itself, with Q25 trimming in fastp and clone calling in MiXCR, and kept productive beta chains. Rows are unified per CDR3 protein, each entry keeping the most common DNA and genes. The V and J calls follow TCRdb's processing rather than the paper's. Counted in this sample were about 210,000 distinct CDR3 sequences; around four fifths of them appeared once. The ten largest clones capture around 18% of the sample.

To note about this clonotype: Its antigen remains unidentified. Per-base quality was not reported, and no clone a single base away is much larger than it.

This receptor was obtained from a man aged 35 to 55 with primary liver carcinoma and hepatitis B virus infection. Source material: tumor tissue from primary liver carcinoma. The V and J genes are TRBV6-1 and TRBJ2-2, with TRBD2 tentatively as D gene (6 bases match). This receptor carries the CDR3 CASCAGLSGELFF. At the DNA level, the sequence is TGTGCCAGCTGTGCGGGGTTAAGCGGGGAGCTGTTTTTT.